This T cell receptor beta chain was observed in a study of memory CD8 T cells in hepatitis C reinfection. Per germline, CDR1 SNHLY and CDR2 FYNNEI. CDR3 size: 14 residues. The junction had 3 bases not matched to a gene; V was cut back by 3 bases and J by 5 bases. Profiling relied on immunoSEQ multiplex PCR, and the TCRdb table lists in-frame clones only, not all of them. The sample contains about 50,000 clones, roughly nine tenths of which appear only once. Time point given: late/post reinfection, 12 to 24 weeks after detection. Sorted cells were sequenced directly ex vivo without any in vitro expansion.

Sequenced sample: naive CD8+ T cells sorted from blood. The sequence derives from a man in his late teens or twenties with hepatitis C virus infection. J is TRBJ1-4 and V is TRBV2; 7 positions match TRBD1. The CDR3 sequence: CASSERGRNEKLFF. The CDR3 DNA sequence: TGTGCCAGCAGTGAGAGGGGGCGGAATGAAAAACTGTTTTTT.